Below are 6 T cell receptor beta chains sequenced from a single sample in a study of blood T cells in healthy people across ages. The use of a sample-barcoded 5' primer and a J-beta primer mix characterized a second PCR of about 7 to 12 cycles. From the 5' RACE reads, TCRdb called clonotypes with MiXCR, one entry per CDR3 protein. The table lists about 1.1 million distinct CDR3 sequences, more than 30% of them singletons. The sequenced material came from blood. The receptor set was obtained from a man in his late teens or twenties in good health.

This clonotype was recorded a few times. Its ends do not fully match the called genes, so a read error is possible. This chain connects TRBV7-2 to TRBJ2-7; 8 bases map to TRBD1. This CDR3 spans 15 amino acids. Germline lookup yields CDR1 SGHTA and CDR2 FQGNSA. CDR3 nucleotide sequence: TGTGCCAGCAGTTTAGACAGGGGTTCCTACAATGAGCAGTACTTC. The encoded protein is CASSLDRGSYNEQYF.

The V and J genes are TRBV4-3 and TRBJ2-1; 8 nucleotides align to TRBD2. Trimming at V came to 0 bases and at J to 6 bases, leaving 19 bases not matched to a gene. CDR3 length: 20 amino acids. In germline, CDR1 is LGHNA, CDR2 YSLEER. The CDR3 sequence: CASSQDAQRGFSVLRNEQFF. DNA of the CDR3: TGCGCCAGCAGCCAAGACGCCCAGCGGGGGTTCTCCGTTCTTCGCAATGAGCAGTTCTTC.

This sequence joins TRBV20-1 and TRBJ1-2; 7 bases are shared with TRBD1. This CDR3 region has 12 residues. V dropped 4 bases and J dropped 7; count of bases not matched to a gene: 6. Germline assignment: CDR1 DFQATT and CDR2 SNEGSKA (reference sequence). The CDR3 protein is CSATDRAAGYTF. The CDR3 coding sequence is TGCAGTGCTACTGACAGGGCCGCTGGCTACACCTTC.

On this clonotype itself: One end of the junction does not line up with germline, which may come from a read error. V is TRBV7-9 and J is TRBJ2-3; D gene uncertain. Germline CDR1 reads SEHNR; CDR2 reads FQNEAQ (reference sequence). CDR3 length: 15 amino acids. This chain's CDR3 is CASSLSPLSTDMQYF. The CDR3 DNA reads as TGTGCCAGCAGCTTAAGTCCGCTTAGCACAGATATGCAGTATTTT. Together with reference TRBV7-9 and TRBJ2-3, the CDR3 gives the full variable domain: DTGVSQNPRHKITKRGQNVTFRCDPISEHNRLYWYRQTLGQGPEFLTYFQNEAQLEKSRLLSDRFSAERPKGSFSTLEIQRTEQGDSAMYLCASSLSPLSTDMQYFGPGTRLTVL.

This chain uses TRBV12-3 or TRBV12-4 with TRBJ1-1, with 7 bases that match TRBD1. V gave up 9 bases and J gave up 5 bases; unmatched junction bases: 9. The CDR3 has 13 residues. The DNA for the CDR3 is TGTGCCAGTAGCGGATTCAGGGGGACTGAAGCTTTCTTT. Encoded protein: CASSGFRGTEAFF.

In its sample, this clonotype was seen a few times. The gene calls are TRBV10-3 and TRBJ2-7, with unresolved D. Trimming shortened V by 6 bases and J by 0 bases, and 9 bases separated the two germline ends. This CDR3 has 13 amino acids. In germline, CDR1 is ENHRY, CDR2 SYGVKD. For the CDR3, the DNA is TGTGCCATCAGCCGGACGGACTCCTACGAGCAGTACTTC. Its translation: CAISRTDSYEQYF.